Presented here are 11 T cell receptor beta chains from one specimen sequenced in a study of cytomegalovirus exposure and HLA in healthy donors (dated by TCRdb to the late 2010s). The library was prepared using the immunoSEQ multiplex PCR assay. The multiplex PCR relied on a mix of 60 forward primers for TCR Vbeta segments and 13 reverse primers for TCR Jbeta segments. TCRdb took this table from immuneACCESS and kept in-frame rearrangements with V and J called. Such tables lack part of the clones; where checked against another copy, unresolved V genes explain under half of the gap, and the rest is unexplained. This sample gives approximately 260,000 clones in total; about nine tenths of them show up just once. The ten most abundant clones make up 1.5% to 2% of the sample. Sequences were obtained from PBMCs. The receptors shown here come from a girl aged 2 to 10 in good health and CMV-seronegative.

This clone has just one count. The V gene is TRBV7-9, the J gene TRBJ2-7, with 14 bases matching TRBD2. Losses at the gene ends were 5 bases for V and 3 bases for J; bases not matched to a gene: 15. The CDR3 length is 19 residues. Germline CDR1 SEHNR, CDR2 FQNEAQ (reference sequence). CDR3 protein: CASSPLLGTSGGLSYEQYF. The DNA of the CDR3 is TGTGCCAGCAGCCCCCTCCTTGGGACTAGCGGGGGCCTGAGCTACGAGCAGTACTTC.

This sequence joins TRBV5-1 and TRBJ2-5; TRBD2 agrees at 7 bases. The CDR3 covers 16 residues. V shed 7 bases, J shed 3 bases, and the junction held 15 bases outside the gene matches. Germline CDR1 SGHRS, CDR2 YFSETQ. The CDR3 region has the DNA TGCGCCAGCGGATGGGGTGGTAGCGGGTTCAAAGAGACCCAGTACTTC. Its protein is CASGWGGSGFKETQYF.

This chain links TRBV30 with TRBJ1-2; 7 bases match TRBD1. Looked up from germline, CDR1 is GTSNPN and CDR2 is SVGIG (reference sequence). The length of the CDR3 is 13 residues. J lost 2 bases, V lost 3 bases, and 3 bases had no gene match. This chain's CDR3 is CAWSQQGNYGYTF. CDR3 in DNA: TGTGCCTGGAGCCAACAGGGGAACTATGGCTACACCTTC.

V gene TRBV19 combines with J gene TRBJ1-5; D not certain. V lost 1 base and J lost 0, with 7 bases in between. There are 15 residues in the CDR3. Germline V lookup: CDR1 LNHDA, CDR2 SQIVND (reference sequence). The CDR3 loop is CASSIGSYSNQPQHF. In DNA form, the CDR3 reads TGTGCCAGTAGTATAGGAAGCTATAGCAATCAGCCCCAGCATTTT.

This clone was seen only a few times. This chain links TRBV6-5 with TRBJ2-1; 9 nucleotides agree with TRBD1. Germline CDR1 MNHEY, CDR2 SVGAGI. V trimming: 6 bases; J trimming: 2 bases; junction bases outside the gene matches: 5. CDR3 size: 15 residues. The CDR3 sequence: CASSKTGGTYNEQFF. CDR3 bases: TGTGCCAGCAGCAAGACAGGGGGAACCTACAATGAGCAGTTCTTC.

Details on this clone: The sample contains more than one DNA sequence encoding this CDR3. The V and J genes are TRBV6-5 and TRBJ1-2; D call uncertain. The germline V gene encodes CDR1 MNHEY and CDR2 SVGAGI. Trimming took off 2 bases at V and 2 bases at J, with 6 bases between the two ends. The CDR3 consists of 13 residues. The DNA for the CDR3 is TGTGCCAGCAGTTACCAGGCGAACTATGGCTACACCTTC. Residues: CASSYQANYGYTF.

The rearrangement uses TRBV27 and TRBJ1-2; the D is unclear. With 0 bases removed from V and 4 bases from J, the gap between germline ends came to 6 bases. The CDR3 has 13 amino acids. Per germline, CDR1 MNHEY and CDR2 SMNVEV (reference sequence). The CDR3, as DNA: TGTGCCAGCAGTTTATCCGGGTTCTATGGCTACACCTTC. Amino acids: CASSLSGFYGYTF.

The gene calls are TRBV6-4 and TRBJ2-1; perhaps TRBD2 as D (7 bases). V dropped 0 bases and J dropped 4 bases, with 13 bases sitting between them. The germline gives CDR1 MRHNA, CDR2 SNTAGT. This CDR3 comprises 16 residues. The DNA for the CDR3 is TGTGCCAGCAGTGACTCGGGGGGGCACAGTTACAATGAGCAGTTCTTC. The encoded protein is CASSDSGGHSYNEQFF.

On this clone: In the same sample, other DNA sequences code for this CDR3. The genes are TRBV9 and TRBJ2-3; 8 nucleotides agree with TRBD1. This CDR3 region has 16 residues. Germline assignment: CDR1 SGDLS and CDR2 YYNGEE. The V and J ends lost 0 bases and 3 bases, in that order; junction bases with no gene match: 6. CDR3 bases: TGTGCCAGCAGCGTAGGGGCAGGGGGCGGGACAGATACGCAGTATTTT. It codes for CASSVGAGGGTDTQYF.

There are a few counts of this clone. The rearrangement joins TRBV21-1 to TRBJ1-2; the table gives TRBD1 as D, unverified against the DNA. TRBV21-1 is a listed pseudogene. This CDR3 is built from 18 residues. The CDR3 spells CASSKGPGTTQTFDGYTF. The CDR3 DNA reads as TGTGCCAGCAGCAAAGGCCCGGGGACAACGCAAACCTTCGATGGCTACACCTTC.

This chain uses TRBV18 with TRBJ1-2; 7 bases agree with TRBD1. Trimming took 3 bases from V and 3 from J; bases not matched to a gene: 10. The CDR3 loop spans 16 amino acids. Germline CDR1 and CDR2: KGHSH and LQKENI. The CDR3 reads CASSPVPTTGDYGYTF. The CDR3 DNA follows: TGTGCCAGCTCACCGGTACCCACAACAGGGGACTATGGCTACACCTTC.